These 21 T cell receptor beta chains share one sample of origin, sequenced in a study of cytomegalovirus exposure and HLA in healthy donors. A multiplex PCR was run with 60 Vbeta primers and 13 Jbeta primers. Assay used: immunoSEQ multiplex PCR; TCRdb lists only in-frame clones, some missing. The repertoire has some 200,000 clones, 75% to 90% of them found once; the top ten carry under 0.85%. Sequencing was performed on PBMCs. All receptors come from a boy younger than 18 in good health and CMV-seronegative.

The gene calls are TRBV6-6 and TRBJ2-7; 7 bases align to TRBD1. The CDR3 length is 14 residues. V lost 2 bases, J lost 2 bases, and 3 bases stayed unmatched. Germline V gene sequence: CDR1 MNHNY, CDR2 SVGAGI (reference sequence). DNA for the CDR3: TGTGCCAGCAGTTACGGGCAGGGGGCCTACGAGCAGTACTTC. Translation gives CASSYGQGAYEQYF.

This sequence joins TRBV29-1 and TRBJ2-7; 11 nucleotides agree with TRBD1. V lost 6 bases, J lost 5 bases, and 9 bases stayed unmatched. Germline lookup yields CDR1 SQVTM and CDR2 ANQGSEA. The CDR3 is 14 residues long. This CDR3 is CSVARTGGINEQYF. CDR3 DNA: TGCAGCGTCGCCCGGACAGGGGGCATCAACGAGCAGTACTTC.

The genes are TRBV6-1 and TRBJ2-7; D may be TRBD1 (6 bases). The germline CDR1 and CDR2 sequences are MNHNS and SASEGT. The CDR3 is 15 residues long. Between the trimmed V and J ends, which lost 1 base and 0 bases, there was a span of 10 bases. The CDR3 DNA follows: TGTGCCAGCAGTGAAGGGCCAGGGGCCTCCTACGAGCAGTACTTC. It yields the protein CASSEGPGASYEQYF.

The chain uses TRBV15 and TRBJ2-4, with D perhaps matching TRBD2 (6 bases). V lost 0 bases and J 1 base, leaving 22 bases between the germline ends. CDR1 and CDR2 (germline): LNHNV, YYDKDF (reference sequence). This CDR3 has 20 amino acids. The CDR3 sequence is CATSREWMVAGRGAKNIQYF. For the CDR3, the DNA is TGTGCCACCAGCAGAGAATGGATGGTTGCGGGGCGCGGGGCCAAAAACATTCAGTACTTC.

The chain links TRBV5-4 to TRBJ2-3, with 8 bases matching TRBD2. This CDR3 has 15 amino acids. Trimming cost V 0 bases and J 2 bases; bases outside gene matches: 2. Germline assignment: CDR1 SGHNT and CDR2 YYREEE (reference sequence). In DNA form, the CDR3 reads TGTGCCAGCAGCTTGGCCGGACTAGCCACAGATACGCAGTATTTT. It yields the protein CASSLAGLATDTQYF. The full variable domain, in which reference TRBV5-4 and TRBJ2-3 provide the parts outside the CDR3, is ETGVTQSPTHLIKTRGQQVTLRCSSQSGHNTVSWYQQALGQGPQFIFQYYREEENGRGNFPPRFSGLQFPNYSSELNVNALELDDSALYLCASSLAGLATDTQYFGPGTRLTVL.

The V and J genes are TRBV19 and TRBJ1-5; 10 bases are shared with TRBD1. CDR3 length equals 13 residues. Trimming removed 6 bases from V and 6 bases from J; junction bases left unmatched: 2. The germline V gene has CDR1 LNHDA and CDR2 SQIVND (reference sequence). Here the CDR3 DNA reads TGTGCCAGTAGCCGACAGGGGGCTCAGCCCCAGCATTTT. It translates to CASSRQGAQPQHF.

This chain joins TRBV9 and TRBJ2-7, with TRBD1 matching over 7 bases. CDR1 and CDR2 (germline): SGDLS, YYNGEE. The CDR3 covers 12 residues. The V gene end was trimmed by 3 bases and the J gene end by 3 bases; junction bases not matched to a gene: 0. The CDR3 region has the DNA TGTGCCAGCAGCGGACAGGGCTACGAGCAGTACTTC. Its protein product is CASSGQGYEQYF. The whole variable domain, remainder taken from reference TRBV9 and TRBJ2-7, is DSGVTQTPKHLITATGQRVTLRCSPRSGDLSVYWYQQSLDQGLQFLIQYYNGEERAKGNILERFSAQQFPDLHSELNLSSLELGDSALYFCASSGQGYEQYFGPGTRLTVT.

V usage is TRBV29-1 and J usage is TRBJ1-1; no clear D. V dropped 0 bases and J dropped 2 bases, with 10 bases sitting between them. Germline V gene data show CDR1 as SQVTM and CDR2 as ANQGSEA. The CDR3 has 14 amino acids. CDR3 DNA: TGCAGCGTTGAAGAATGGGCAGTTAACACTGAAGCTTTCTTT. Protein product: CSVEEWAVNTEAFF.

This clone occurred once. This sequence joins TRBV6-5 and TRBJ1-1, with TRBD1 matching over 8 bases. The CDR3 loop spans 15 amino acids. Germline V lookup: CDR1 MNHEY, CDR2 SVGAGI. The ends lost 3 bases at V and 5 bases at J; junction bases unmatched: 8. The CDR3 bases are TGTGCCAGCAGTTATAACCCAGGGGGCCATACTGAAGCTTTCTTT. It encodes CASSYNPGGHTEAFF.

This chain joins TRBV6-1 and TRBJ2-7; no reliable D call. Germline-derived CDR1 and CDR2 are MNHNS and SASEGT. Deletions cut 0 bases from V and 7 bases from J, with 10 bases between. This CDR3 comprises 13 residues. The CDR3 reads CASSEAAAREQYF. In DNA form, the CDR3 reads TGTGCCAGCAGTGAAGCTGCGGCGCGGGAGCAGTACTTC.

CDR3 sequence: CASSLKGGNQPQHF. The CDR3 coding sequence is TGTGCCAGCAGCTTAAAAGGCGGGAATCAGCCCCAGCATTTT. The rearrangement links TRBV7-2 to TRBJ1-5; D not resolved. Germline CDR1 is SGHTA and CDR2 is FQGNSA. The V gene lost 2 bases and the J gene lost 4 bases, with 9 bases spanning the gap. The CDR3 spans 14 residues.

This chain links TRBV7-8 with TRBJ1-4; perhaps TRBD1 as D (5 bases). Germline CDR1 and CDR2: SGHVS and FQNEAQ. The germline V and J ends were trimmed by 5 bases and 8 bases, with 18 bases remaining between them. The CDR3 loop spans 15 amino acids. The CDR3 here is CASSAMGGDREKLFF. The CDR3 nucleotides are TGTGCCAGCAGCGCCATGGGGGGGGACCGGGAAAAACTGTTTTTT.

This clone was observed a single time. V and J are TRBV30 and TRBJ1-3; possibly TRBD1 for D (6 bases). The CDR3 runs 14 residues. The germline CDR1 and CDR2 sequences are GTSNPN and SVGIG (reference sequence). Trimming removed 0 bases from V and 2 bases from J, with 8 bases in between. The CDR3 DNA follows: TGTGCCTGGAGTGTCAGGGGCACTGGAAACACCATATATTTT. Protein product: CAWSVRGTGNTIYF.

The V and J genes are TRBV5-1 and TRBJ1-5, with unresolved D. The V gene lost 0 bases and the J gene lost 7 bases, with 14 bases spanning the gap. Per germline, CDR1 SGHRS and CDR2 YFSETQ. The CDR3 contains 15 residues. The CDR3 DNA follows: TGCGCCAGCAGCTTGGGAGTCGGGGAGCGGCAGCCCCAGCATTTT. Amino acids: CASSLGVGERQPQHF.

This chain connects TRBV30 to TRBJ1-6; D ambiguous. This CDR3 spans 12 amino acids. Germline V lookup: CDR1 GTSNPN, CDR2 SVGIG (reference sequence). Trimming left V 0 bases short and J 11 bases short, with 8 bases between. CDR3 sequence reads: CAWSVREPPLHF. For the CDR3, the DNA is TGTGCCTGGAGTGTTCGGGAACCACCCCTCCACTTT.

This clone was recorded once. This chain uses TRBV19 with TRBJ1-4; the match to TRBD1 covers 7 bases. V was pared by 4 bases and J by 0 bases, with 2 bases of the junction left unmatched. The V gene's germline CDR1 is LNHDA and CDR2 SQIVND (reference sequence). This CDR3 spans 15 amino acids. DNA of the CDR3: TGTGCCAGTAGTACCGGGACAGCAACTAATGAAAAACTGTTTTTT. Amino acid sequence: CASSTGTATNEKLFF.

A few counts support this clone. V is TRBV9 and J is TRBJ2-6; 8 nucleotides line up with TRBD1. CDR3 size: 16 residues. Germline V lookup: CDR1 SGDLS, CDR2 YYNGEE. The J segment lost 2 bases and the V segment lost 2 bases, leaving 3 bases of the junction unmatched. The CDR3 nucleotides are TGTGCCAGCAGCGTTCGGACAGGGACTGGGGCCAACGTCCTGACTTTC. This gives the protein CASSVRTGTGANVLTF.

V and J are TRBV10-3 and TRBJ2-5; D is perhaps TRBD2 (6 bases). The assigned J gene may be wrong: the sequence end matches TRBJ2-7 better. CDR3 length: 20 amino acids. The germline CDR1 and CDR2 sequences are ENHRY and SYGVKD. For the CDR3, the DNA is TGTGCCATCAGTAGCCTCGTGCGCGGGGCCGAACACCCCTCCCCCTACGAGCAGTACTTC. Protein product: CAISSLVRGAEHPSPYEQYF.

The V and J genes are TRBV5-4 and TRBJ1-1, with 7 bases lining up with TRBD1. The V segment lost 0 bases and the J segment 6 bases; nucleotides outside the gene matches: 14. CDR1 and CDR2 from the germline V gene are SGHNT and YYREEE (reference sequence). This CDR3 comprises 17 residues. Here the CDR3 reads CASSLAPTGQAYSEAFF. CDR3 sequence (DNA): TGTGCCAGCAGCTTGGCCCCAACCGGACAGGCCTACTCTGAAGCTTTCTTT.

The gene calls are TRBV25-1 and TRBJ2-7; D is perhaps TRBD1 (6 bases). V was clipped by 8 bases and J by 2 bases, with 16 bases between them. CDR3 length: 14 amino acids. Germline V CDR1 and CDR2: MGHDK, SYGVNS. CDR3 nucleotide sequence: TGTGCCAGCCGCCGACAGGTTCTTGCCTACGAGCAGTACTTC. It codes for CASRRQVLAYEQYF.

V gene TRBV7-9 combines with J gene TRBJ1-3, with D unclear. Germline CDR1 reads SEHNR; CDR2 reads FQNEAQ (reference sequence). The CDR3 has 14 amino acids. Trimming pared 1 base from V and 3 bases from J, leaving 7 bases between. The CDR3 reads CASSLGQIGNTIYF. The CDR3 DNA is TGTGCCAGCAGCTTAGGGCAGATTGGAAACACCATATATTTT.